This T cell receptor beta chain was documented in a study of cytomegalovirus exposure and HLA in healthy donors. Study context: The study placed about four fifths of its roughly 400 genotyped donors in the Caucasian-associated ancestry cluster. Points from the study as a whole: In terms of immune exposure information, only CMV serostatus was available. Later analysis identified several of the most significant clusters that appeared linked to common viral pathogens.

On this clone itself: Its antigen remains unidentified.

When sampled, the donors appeared nominally healthy, though they likely had unrecorded immune exposures. In germline, CDR1 is SGHDT, CDR2 YYEEEE. V shed 1 base and J 0 bases; nucleotides not matched to a gene: 12. This CDR3 spans 19 amino acids. PCR employed 60 Vbeta and 13 Jbeta primers. The assay was immunoSEQ multiplex PCR, and TCRdb's table has in-frame clones only and misses some. In the table there are 140,000 to 150,000 clones, about 84% of which are singletons. V and J are TRBV5-6 and TRBJ2-3; 9 nucleotides line up with TRBD2. The origin of this receptor is a woman aged 18-29 years in good health and CMV-seropositive. The sample was PBMCs. The CDR3 reads CASSLWGAGGGFSTDTQYF. The DNA for the CDR3 is TGTGCCAGCAGCTTGTGGGGAGCGGGGGGCGGATTTAGCACAGATACGCAGTATTTT.